This T cell receptor (beta chain) derives from a study of beta chain features in type 1 diabetes. This clone has more than one count but fewer than ten. Its cognate antigen is unknown. It was one heparinised blood draw, averaging about 116 mL, that each donor gave. CD4+ cells of the naive, central memory, regulatory and stem cell-like memory types were sorted via CD45RO/CCR7/CD25/CD127/CD95/CD27. Notes on the study in general: Cells that show high TCR expression could be over-represented by cDNA sequencing.

The isolated RNA, all of it, was reverse transcribed, so expressed TCRB transcripts were what got sequenced. Assay: immunoSEQ multiplex PCR; the TCRdb copy retains only in-frame clones and omits some. This sample carries around 430,000 clones, about 29% of them seen once, and the ten largest clones take 0.05% to 0.065%. This CDR3 contains 13 residues. Germline V gene lookup returns CDR1 GTSNPN and CDR2 SVGIG (reference sequence). V was shortened by 1 base and J by 5 bases, with 11 bases between the two germline ends. Sample: naive CD4+ T cells from blood. This TCR was recovered from a man aged 18 to 35 in good health. The V call is TRBV30, the J call TRBJ2-5, with unresolved D. The CDR3 spells CAWSALTSETQYF. The CDR3, as DNA: TGTGCCTGGAGTGCCCTGACCTCGGAGACCCAGTACTTC.